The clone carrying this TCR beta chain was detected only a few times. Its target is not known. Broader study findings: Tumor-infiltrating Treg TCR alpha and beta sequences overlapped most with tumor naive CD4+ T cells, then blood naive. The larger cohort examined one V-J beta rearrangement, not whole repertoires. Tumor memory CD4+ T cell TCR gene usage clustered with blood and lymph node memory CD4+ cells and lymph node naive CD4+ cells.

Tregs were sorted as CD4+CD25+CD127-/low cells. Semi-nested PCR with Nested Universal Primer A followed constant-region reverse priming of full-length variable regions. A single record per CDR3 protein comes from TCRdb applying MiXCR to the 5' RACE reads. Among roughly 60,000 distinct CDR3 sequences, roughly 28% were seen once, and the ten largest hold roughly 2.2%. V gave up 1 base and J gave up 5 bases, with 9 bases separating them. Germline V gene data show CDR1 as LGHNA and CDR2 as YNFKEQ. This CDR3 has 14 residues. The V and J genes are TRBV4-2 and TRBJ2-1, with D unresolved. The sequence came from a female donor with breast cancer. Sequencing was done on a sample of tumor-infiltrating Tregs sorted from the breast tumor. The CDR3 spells CASSQADADNEQFF. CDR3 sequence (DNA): TGTGCCAGCAGCCAAGCGGACGCTGACAATGAGCAGTTCTTC.